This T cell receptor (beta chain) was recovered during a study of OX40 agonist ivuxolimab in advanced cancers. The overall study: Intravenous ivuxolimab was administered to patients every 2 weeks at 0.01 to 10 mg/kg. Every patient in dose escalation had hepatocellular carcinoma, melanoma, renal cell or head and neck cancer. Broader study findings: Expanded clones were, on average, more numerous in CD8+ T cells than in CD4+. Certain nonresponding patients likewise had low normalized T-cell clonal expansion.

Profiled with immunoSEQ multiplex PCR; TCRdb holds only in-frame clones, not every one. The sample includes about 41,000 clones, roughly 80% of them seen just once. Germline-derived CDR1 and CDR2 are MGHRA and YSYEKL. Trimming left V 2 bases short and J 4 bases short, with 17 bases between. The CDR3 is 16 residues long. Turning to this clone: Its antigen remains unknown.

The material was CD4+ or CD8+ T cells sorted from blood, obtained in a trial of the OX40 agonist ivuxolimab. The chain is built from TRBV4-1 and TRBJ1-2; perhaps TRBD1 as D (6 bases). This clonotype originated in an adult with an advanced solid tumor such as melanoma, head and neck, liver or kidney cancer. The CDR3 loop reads CASSQPQGEGLYGYTF. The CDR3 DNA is TGCGCCAGCAGCCAACCACAGGGAGAGGGGCTCTATGGCTACACCTTC.